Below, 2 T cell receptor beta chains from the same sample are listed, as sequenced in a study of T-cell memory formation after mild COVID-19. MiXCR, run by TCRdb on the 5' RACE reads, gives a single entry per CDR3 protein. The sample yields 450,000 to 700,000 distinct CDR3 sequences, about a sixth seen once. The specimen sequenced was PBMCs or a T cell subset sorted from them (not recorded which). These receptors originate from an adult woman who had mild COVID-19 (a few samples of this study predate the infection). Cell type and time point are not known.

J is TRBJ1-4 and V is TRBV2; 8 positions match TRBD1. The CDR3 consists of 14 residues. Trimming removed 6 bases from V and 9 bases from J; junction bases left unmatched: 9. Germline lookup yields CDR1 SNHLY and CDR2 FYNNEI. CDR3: CASRDRAGGQKLFF. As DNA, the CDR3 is TGTGCCAGCAGGGACAGGGCAGGTGGTCAAAAACTGTTTTTT.

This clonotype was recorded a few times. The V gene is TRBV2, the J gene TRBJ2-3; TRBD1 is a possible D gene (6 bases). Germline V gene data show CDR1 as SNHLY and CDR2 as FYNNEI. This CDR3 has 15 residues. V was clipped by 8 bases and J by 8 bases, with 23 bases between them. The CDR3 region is CASLQDSLTRATQYF. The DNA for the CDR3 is TGTGCCAGCCTCCAGGACAGCTTAACGAGGGCTACGCAGTATTTT.